The present entry profiles one T cell receptor (beta chain) with its context. There is no known antigen for this receptor. The sample holds no much larger clone one base away, and base qualities are not on file. The data derive from a study of T cell responses to AZD1222 COVID-19 vaccine (dated by TCRdb to the early 2020s). As for the study more broadly: Because spike-specific TCR depth and breadth did not differ between the two schedules, AZD1222 recipients who got a second dose at roughly 4 weeks were pooled with those who got a second dose at roughly 12 weeks. TCR sequencing covered fewer than 250 trial participants: 200 to 220 given two doses of AZD1222 and approximately 25 given two doses of MenACWY control vaccine. Trial participants were enrolled into age subgroups of 18-55, 56-69 and 70-plus years, which contained approximately 150, 28 and 58 TCR-sequenced participants, respectively.

The CDR3 regions of human TCRbeta chains were subjected to immunosequencing. Concerning the study's data processing: TCRs in the repertoires were compared against a reference library of SARS-CoV-2-specific TCRs that had been generated with the MIRA antigen-specificity platform. Breadth meant the fraction of unique TCRs that were SARS-CoV-2-associated, whereas depth meant the fraction of total T cells that were SARS-CoV-2-associated. Using the MIRA data, each spike-specific TCR was assigned both to the spike region to which the TCR was reactive and to a CD4 or CD8 class. Log10-transformed breadth and depth values were compared by one-way ANOVA with Sidak's multiple comparisons tests. TCRdb carries this immuneACCESS record with in-frame sequences only. Its versions omit some clonotypes, under half of them owing to an unresolved V gene in the studies checked, with the rest unexplained. V, J and clone size are those of that table, while D and trimming were read from the DNA. This sample gives 140,000 to 150,000 clones in total; 85% to 95% of them show up just once. The top ten clones comprise 7.5% to 9.5% of the sample.

The time point label for this specimen denotes: baseline before first vaccination. Vaccinee samples came from UK trials COV001 and COV002, including a single-blind randomized controlled phase 2/3 trial of AZD1222 (ChAdOx1 nCoV-19) in healthy adults. For TCRbeta chain sequencing, PBMC samples were collected from trial participants at day 0 and at day 28 after the second dose. Study-wide findings and limitations: Vaccine-associated CD4 TCRs spanned the whole spike protein, with dominant responses in regions 160-218 and 743-854. Because no samples from the day 14 peak response were available, repertoires could be characterized only after the peak T cell response. Only 5 to 7 AZD1222 recipients were SARS-CoV-2 seropositive at baseline, limiting conclusions about previously exposed vaccinees. Reportedly, almost half of the unique spike-specific TCRs recognized epitopes lying outside the regions that are mutated in the B.1.351 and B.1.1.7 variants. A significant rise in spike-specific TCR breadth and depth was observed after two AZD1222 doses relative to day 0 and relative to MenACWY recipients. Participants were mostly white British and included more females than males, and it was suggested by the authors that clonal diversity may have been underestimated. The 56-69-year group was small, and its depth increase did not reach significance, likely because of low power.

The CDR3 numbers 15 residues from cysteine through phenylalanine. CDR3 DNA only is kept here, 45 bases in frame from base 1. Trimming removed 3 bases from V and 0 bases from J; the gene matches leave 1 base unexplained. The germline V gene (reference sequence) yields LNHDA for CDR1 and SQIVND for CDR2. The sample here was peripheral blood, taken on day 0 of AZD1222 vaccination. Recombination linked TRBV19 to TRBJ2-1; 8 central bases correspond to TRBD2. This sequence originates from an adult in good health. The CDR3 reads as follows: CASSIGGGSYNEQFF. The nucleotide sequence is given as TGTGCCAGTAGTATCGGGGGGGGCTCCTACAATGAGCAGTTCTTC.